The clone carrying this T cell receptor (beta chain) appeared a few times. The antigen is not known. The sample originates from a study of human T cells and chemical hapten exposure. Study-wide points: Unchanged with DPC sensitization were TCRs above 1 in 1000 frequency. PT1 expanded TCR counts correlated positively with patch test score. Expanded TCRs showed more large CDR3 clusters than pre-sensitization or healthy control sets.

TCRdb ran MiXCR on the RACE reads and lists one entry per CDR3 protein. Of 110,000 to 150,000 distinct CDR3 sequences in the sample, around 11% were seen once. Time point here: patch test 2, 6 weeks after DPC sensitization. This sample's treatment: therapeutic diphenylcyclopropenone sensitization with weekly scalp DPC. Samples of blood were obtained prior to the application of each patch test. V was clipped by 4 bases and J by 7 bases; unmatched bases: 10. The germline V gene has CDR1 SGHTA and CDR2 FQGTGA. The CDR3 loop spans 15 amino acids. V gene TRBV7-3 combines with J gene TRBJ2-1; TRBD2 matches at 7 bases. This receptor was obtained from a woman aged 50 to 60 with alopecia areata. Some clones in this sample may be carry-over from other donors' samples. The sequencing here drew on whole blood, taken in connection with sensitization to the hapten diphenylcyclopropenone (DPC). As DNA, the CDR3 is TGTGCCAGCAGCTCTGGGAGGGCCAAGATAAATGAGCAGTTCTTC. The encoded protein is CASSSGRAKINEQFF.